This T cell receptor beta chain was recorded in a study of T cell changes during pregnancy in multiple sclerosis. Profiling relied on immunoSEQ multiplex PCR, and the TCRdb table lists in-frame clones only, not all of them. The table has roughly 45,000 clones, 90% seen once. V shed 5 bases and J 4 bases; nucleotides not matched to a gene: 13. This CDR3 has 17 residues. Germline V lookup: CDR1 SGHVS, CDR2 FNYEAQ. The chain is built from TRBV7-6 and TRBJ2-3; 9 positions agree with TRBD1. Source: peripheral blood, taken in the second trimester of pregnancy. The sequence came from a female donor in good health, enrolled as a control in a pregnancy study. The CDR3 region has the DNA TGTGCCAGCAGCCCAACGGGGACAGGGTTCGGGGCAGATACGCAGTATTTT. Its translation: CASSPTGTGFGADTQYF. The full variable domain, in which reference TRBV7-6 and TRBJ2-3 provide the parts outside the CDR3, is GAGVSQSPRYKVTKRGQDVALRCDPISGHVSLYWYRQALGQGPEFLTYFNYEAQQDKSGLPNDRFSAERPEGSISTLTIQRTEQRDSAMYRCASSPTGTGFGADTQYFGPGTRLTVL.